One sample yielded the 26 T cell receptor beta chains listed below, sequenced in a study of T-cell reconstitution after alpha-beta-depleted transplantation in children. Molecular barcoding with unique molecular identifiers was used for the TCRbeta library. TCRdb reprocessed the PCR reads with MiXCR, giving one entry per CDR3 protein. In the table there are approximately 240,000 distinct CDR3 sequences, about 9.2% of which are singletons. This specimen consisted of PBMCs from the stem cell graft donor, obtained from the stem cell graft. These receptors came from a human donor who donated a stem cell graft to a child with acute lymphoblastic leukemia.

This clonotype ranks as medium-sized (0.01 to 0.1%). DNA of the CDR3: TGCGCCTCTACTCCCCAGCGGGGGGGCATAGAGACCCAGTACTTC. Translated, it gives CASTPQRGGIETQYF. The chain is built from TRBV10-2 and TRBJ2-5, with TRBD2 matching 10 bases. With V trimmed by 11 bases and J by 4 bases, 13 bases remained unmatched. The CDR3 loop spans 15 amino acids. CDR1 and CDR2 from the germline V gene are WSHSY and SAAADI.

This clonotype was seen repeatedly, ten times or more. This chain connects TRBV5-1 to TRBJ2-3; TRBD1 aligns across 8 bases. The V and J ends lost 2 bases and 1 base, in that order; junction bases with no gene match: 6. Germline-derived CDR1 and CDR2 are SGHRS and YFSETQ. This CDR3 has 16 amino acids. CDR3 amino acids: CASSFSQGAGTDTQYF. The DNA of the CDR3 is TGCGCCAGCAGCTTTTCTCAGGGGGCTGGCACAGATACGCAGTATTTT.

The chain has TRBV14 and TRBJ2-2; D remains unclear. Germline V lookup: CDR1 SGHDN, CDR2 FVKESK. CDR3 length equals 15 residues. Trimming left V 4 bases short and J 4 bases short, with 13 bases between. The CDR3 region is CASSPSLVATGELFF. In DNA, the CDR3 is TGTGCCAGCAGCCCCTCCCTAGTGGCCACCGGGGAGCTGTTTTTT. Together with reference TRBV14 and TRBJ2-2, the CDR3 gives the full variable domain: EAGVTQFPSHSVIEKGQTVTLRCDPISGHDNLYWYRRVMGKEIKFLLHFVKESKQDESGMPNNRFLAERTGGTYSTLKVQPAELEDSGVYFCASSPSLVATGELFFGEGSRLTVL.

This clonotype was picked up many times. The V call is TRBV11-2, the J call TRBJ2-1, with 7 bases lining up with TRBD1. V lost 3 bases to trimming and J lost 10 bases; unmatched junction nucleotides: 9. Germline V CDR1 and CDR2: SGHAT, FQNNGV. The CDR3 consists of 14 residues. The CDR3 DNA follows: TGTGCCAGCAGCTTCGGTGAAGGGGGCTGGGAGCAGTTCTTC. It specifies CASSFGEGGWEQFF.

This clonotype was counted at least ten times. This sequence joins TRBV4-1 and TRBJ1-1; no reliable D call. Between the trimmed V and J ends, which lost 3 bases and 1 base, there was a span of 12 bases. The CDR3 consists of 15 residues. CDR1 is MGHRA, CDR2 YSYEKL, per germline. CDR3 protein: CASSQNLLRNTEAFF. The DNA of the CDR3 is TGCGCCAGCAGCCAGAATCTCCTCCGGAACACTGAAGCTTTCTTT.

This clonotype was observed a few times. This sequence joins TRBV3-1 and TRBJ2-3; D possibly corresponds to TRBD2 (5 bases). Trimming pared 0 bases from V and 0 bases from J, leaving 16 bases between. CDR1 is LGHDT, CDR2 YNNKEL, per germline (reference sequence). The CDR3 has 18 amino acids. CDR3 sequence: CASSQDSRRTFSTDTQYF. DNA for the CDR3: TGTGCCAGCAGCCAAGACTCGCGTCGGACTTTTAGCACAGATACGCAGTATTTT.

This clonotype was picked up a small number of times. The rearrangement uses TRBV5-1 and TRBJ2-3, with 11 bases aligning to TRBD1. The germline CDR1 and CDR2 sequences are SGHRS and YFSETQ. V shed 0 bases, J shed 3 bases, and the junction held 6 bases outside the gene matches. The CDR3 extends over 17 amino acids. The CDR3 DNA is TGCGCCAGCAGCTTGGCACGGACAGGGGGCTGGACAGATACGCAGTATTTT. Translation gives CASSLARTGGWTDTQYF.

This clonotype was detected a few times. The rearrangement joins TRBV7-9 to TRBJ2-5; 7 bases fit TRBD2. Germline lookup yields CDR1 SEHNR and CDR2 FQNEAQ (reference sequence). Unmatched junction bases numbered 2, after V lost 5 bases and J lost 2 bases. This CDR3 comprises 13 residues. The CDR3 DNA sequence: TGTGCCAGCAGCCCGCGGGGGCAAGAGACCCAGTACTTC. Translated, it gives CASSPRGQETQYF.

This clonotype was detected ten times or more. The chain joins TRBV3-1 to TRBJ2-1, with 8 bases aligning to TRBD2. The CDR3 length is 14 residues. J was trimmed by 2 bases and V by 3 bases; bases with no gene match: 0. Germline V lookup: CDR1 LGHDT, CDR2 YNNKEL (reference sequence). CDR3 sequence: CASSQRGAYNEQFF. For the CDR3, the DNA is TGTGCCAGCAGCCAGCGGGGGGCCTACAATGAGCAGTTCTTC.

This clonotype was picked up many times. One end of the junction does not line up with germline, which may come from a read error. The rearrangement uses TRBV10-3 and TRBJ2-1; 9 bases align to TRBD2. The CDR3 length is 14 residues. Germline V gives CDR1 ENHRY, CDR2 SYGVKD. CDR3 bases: TGTGCCATCGGTGAGGCGGGGGGGCCAAATGAGCAGTTCTTC. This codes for CAIGEAGGPNEQFF.

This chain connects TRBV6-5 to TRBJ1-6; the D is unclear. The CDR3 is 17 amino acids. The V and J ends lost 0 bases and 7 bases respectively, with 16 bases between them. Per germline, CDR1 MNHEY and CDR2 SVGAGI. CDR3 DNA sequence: TGTGCCAGCAGTTACTCCAAGGGTCTTAGCCGAAATTCACCCCTCCACTTT. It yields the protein CASSYSKGLSRNSPLHF.

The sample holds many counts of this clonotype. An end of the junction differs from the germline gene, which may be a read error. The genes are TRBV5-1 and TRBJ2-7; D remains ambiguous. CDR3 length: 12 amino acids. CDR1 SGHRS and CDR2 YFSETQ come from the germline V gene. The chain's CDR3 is CASSLEEGEQYF. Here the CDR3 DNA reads TGCGCCAGCAGTTTGGAAGAAGGCGAGCAGTACTTC.

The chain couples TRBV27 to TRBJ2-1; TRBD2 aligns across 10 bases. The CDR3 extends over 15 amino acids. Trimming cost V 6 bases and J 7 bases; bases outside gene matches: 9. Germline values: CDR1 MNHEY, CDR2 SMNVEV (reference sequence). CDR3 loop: CASRLKELAGNEQFF. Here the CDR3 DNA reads TGTGCCAGCAGGCTAAAGGAACTAGCGGGAAATGAGCAGTTCTTC.

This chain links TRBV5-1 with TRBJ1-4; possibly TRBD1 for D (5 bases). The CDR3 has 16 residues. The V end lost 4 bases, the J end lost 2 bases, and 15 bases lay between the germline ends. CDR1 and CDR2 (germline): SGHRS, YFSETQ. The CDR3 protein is CASSVLRDGTNEKLFF. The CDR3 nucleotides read TGCGCCAGCAGCGTACTCAGGGATGGCACTAATGAAAAACTGTTTTTT. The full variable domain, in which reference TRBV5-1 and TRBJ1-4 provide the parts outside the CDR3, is KAGVTQTPRYLIKTRGQQVTLSCSPISGHRSVSWYQQTPGQGLQFLFEYFSETQRNKGNFPGRFSGRQFSNSRSEMNVSTLELGDSALYLCASSVLRDGTNEKLFFGSGTQLSVL.

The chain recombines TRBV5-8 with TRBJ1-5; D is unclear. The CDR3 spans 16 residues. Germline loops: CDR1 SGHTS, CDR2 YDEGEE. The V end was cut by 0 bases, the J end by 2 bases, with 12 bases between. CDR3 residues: CASSLGIGQGNQPQHF. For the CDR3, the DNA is TGTGCCAGCAGCTTGGGGATAGGGCAGGGCAATCAGCCCCAGCATTTT.

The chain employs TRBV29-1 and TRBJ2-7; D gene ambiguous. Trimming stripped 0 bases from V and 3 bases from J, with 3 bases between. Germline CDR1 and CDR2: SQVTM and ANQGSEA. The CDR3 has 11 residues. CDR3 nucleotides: TGCAGCGTTGAAGAGTACTACGAGCAGTACTTC. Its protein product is CSVEEYYEQYF.

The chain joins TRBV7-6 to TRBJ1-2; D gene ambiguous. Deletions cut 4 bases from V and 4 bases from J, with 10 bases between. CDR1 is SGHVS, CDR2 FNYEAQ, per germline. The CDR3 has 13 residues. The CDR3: CASSSTLGYGYTF. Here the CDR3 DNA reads TGTGCCAGCAGCTCGACCTTGGGCTATGGCTACACCTTC. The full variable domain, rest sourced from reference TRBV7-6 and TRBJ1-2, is GAGVSQSPRYKVTKRGQDVALRCDPISGHVSLYWYRQALGQGPEFLTYFNYEAQQDKSGLPNDRFSAERPEGSISTLTIQRTEQRDSAMYRCASSSTLGYGYTFGSGTRLTVV.

The CDR3 nucleotides are TGTGCCAGCGGCAACCAGGGGGGGTTCGGGGAGCTGTTTTTT. Its translation is CASGNQGGFGELFF. V and J are TRBV12-3 or TRBV12-4 and TRBJ2-2, with D perhaps given as TRBD1 or TRBD2 (7 bases each). The CDR3 is 14 amino acids. V lost 8 bases, J lost 7 bases, and 17 bases lay in between.

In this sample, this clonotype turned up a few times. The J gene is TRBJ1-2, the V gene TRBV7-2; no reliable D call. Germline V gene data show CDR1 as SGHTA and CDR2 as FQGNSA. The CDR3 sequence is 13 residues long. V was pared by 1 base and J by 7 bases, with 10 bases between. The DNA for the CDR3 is TGTGCCAGCAGCTTAGAGGTTTCGGCTGGCTACACCTTC. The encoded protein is CASSLEVSAGYTF. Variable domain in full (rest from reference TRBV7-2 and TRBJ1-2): GAGVSQSPSNKVTEKGKDVELRCDPISGHTALYWYRQSLGQGLEFLIYFQGNSAPDKSGLPSDRFSAERTGGSVSTLTIQRTQQEDSAVYLCASSLEVSAGYTFGSGTRLTVV.

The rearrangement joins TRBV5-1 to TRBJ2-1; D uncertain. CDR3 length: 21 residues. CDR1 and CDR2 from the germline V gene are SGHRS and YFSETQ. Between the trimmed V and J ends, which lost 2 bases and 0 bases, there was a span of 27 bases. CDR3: CASSFPTKTDGIPSSYNEQFF. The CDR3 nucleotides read TGCGCCAGCAGCTTCCCTACAAAGACGGACGGAATCCCGAGCTCCTACAATGAGCAGTTCTTC.

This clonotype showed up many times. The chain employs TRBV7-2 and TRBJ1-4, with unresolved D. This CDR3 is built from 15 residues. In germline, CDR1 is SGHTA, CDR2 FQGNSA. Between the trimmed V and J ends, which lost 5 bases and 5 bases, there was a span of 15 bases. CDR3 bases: TGTGCCAGCAGCGGGCAGACGGCAAAAAATGAAAAACTGTTTTTT. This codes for CASSGQTAKNEKLFF.

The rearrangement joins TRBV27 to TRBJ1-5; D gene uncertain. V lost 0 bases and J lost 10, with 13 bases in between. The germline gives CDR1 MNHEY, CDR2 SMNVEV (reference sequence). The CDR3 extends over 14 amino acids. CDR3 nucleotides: TGTGCCAGCAGTTTATCCGGGAGCCGGCTACCCCAGCATTTT. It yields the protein CASSLSGSRLPQHF.

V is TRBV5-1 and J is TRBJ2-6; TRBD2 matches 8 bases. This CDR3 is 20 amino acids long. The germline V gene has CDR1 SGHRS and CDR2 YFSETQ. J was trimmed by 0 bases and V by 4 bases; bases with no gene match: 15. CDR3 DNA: TGCGCCAGCAGCCCCCGTCTACAGGGCGGGGGGAGCTCTGGGGCCAACGTCCTGACTTTC. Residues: CASSPRLQGGGSSGANVLTF.

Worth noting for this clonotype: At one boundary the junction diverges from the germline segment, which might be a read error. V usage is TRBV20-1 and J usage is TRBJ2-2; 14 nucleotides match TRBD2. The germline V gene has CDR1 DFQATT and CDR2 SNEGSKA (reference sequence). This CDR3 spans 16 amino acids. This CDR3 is CCASPRLAGGAGELFF. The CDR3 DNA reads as TGCTGTGCTAGCCCGCGACTAGCGGGGGGGGCCGGGGAGCTGTTTTTT.

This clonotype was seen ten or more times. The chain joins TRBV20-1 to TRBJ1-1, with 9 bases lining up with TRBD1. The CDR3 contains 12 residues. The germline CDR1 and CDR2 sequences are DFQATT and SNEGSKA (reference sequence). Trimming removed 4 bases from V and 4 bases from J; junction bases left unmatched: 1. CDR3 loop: CSATTGGTEAFF. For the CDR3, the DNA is TGCAGTGCTACGACAGGGGGCACTGAAGCTTTCTTT.

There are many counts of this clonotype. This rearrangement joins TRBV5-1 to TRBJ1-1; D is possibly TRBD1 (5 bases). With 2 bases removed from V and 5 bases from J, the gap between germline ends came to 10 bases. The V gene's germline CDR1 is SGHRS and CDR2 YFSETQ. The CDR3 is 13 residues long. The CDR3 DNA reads TGCGCCAGCAGCTTAAGTCGGGGGACTGAAGCTTTCTTT. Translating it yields CASSLSRGTEAFF.